This is a list of T cell receptor beta chains from one sample in a study of blood T cell repertoires in COVID-19. Repertoires were generated with immunoSEQ multiplex PCR, while TCRdb's copy carries only in-frame clones and drops some. This table has 150,000 or so clones, 88% appearing once. The sample was peripheral blood. All receptors come from a woman between 65 and 79 years old with acute or convalescent COVID-19. Each CDR3 is given with its conserved first and last residue. The D gene is left open where the match is weak. The size entry is marked missing in some rows and otherwise reads once, few, many or a size class.

>TRBV7-2|TRBD2|TRBJ2-3|.
TGTGCCAGCAGCTTTCGACTAGCGGGGGATTCTAGCACAGATACGCAGTATTTT
CASSFRLAGDSSTDTQYF
>TRBV29-1|TRBD1|TRBJ2-3|.
TGCAGCGCTATACAACAGGGGGGTACGCAGTATTTT
CSAIQQGGTQYF
>TRBV18|TRBD1|TRBJ1-6|.
TGTGCCAGCTCACCACGGCAGGGGGATAATTCACCCCTCCACTTT
CASSPRQGDNSPLHF
>TRBV18|.|TRBJ1-2|.
TGTGCCAGCTCAGCTCGGGACATCTTCGGCTACACCTTC
CASSARDIFGYTF
>TRBV7-6|TRBD1|TRBJ1-1|.
TGTGCCAGCAGCCTCTCCGGGACAGCGAACACTGAAGCTTTCTTT
CASSLSGTANTEAFF
>TRBV24-1|TRBD1|TRBJ2-2|.
TGTGCCACCAGTGCCCGGGACAGAGACACCGGGGAGCTGTTTTTT
CATSARDRDTGELFF
>TRBV6-5|.|TRBJ1-1|.
TGTGCCAGCAGTCACGGTCAGAACACTGAAGCTTTCTTT
CASSHGQNTEAFF
>TRBV2|TRBD2|TRBJ2-4|.
TGTGCCAGCAGTGGAAGCGGGGGGGAGGGAAACATTCAGTACTTC
CASSGSGGEGNIQYF
>TRBV7-9|.|TRBJ1-2|.
TGTGCCAGCAGCTCCCAGACAGCAGACTACACCTTC
CASSSQTADYTF
>TRBV4-3|TRBD2|TRBJ2-3|.
TGCGCCAGCAGCCAGAGCAATAGGGCTAGCGGGGTAGATACGCAGTATTTT
CASSQSNRASGVDTQYF
>TRBV6-6|TRBD1|TRBJ1-5|.
TGTGCCAGCCGGGACAGGTTGTATCAGCCCCAGCATTTT
CASRDRLYQPQHF
>TRBV3-1/TRBV3-2|TRBD1|TRBJ2-1|once
TGTGCCAGCAGCCTCCGGGACAGACAGAATAATGAGCAGTTCTTC
CASSLRDRQNNEQFF
>TRBV9|.|TRBJ2-5|.
TGTGCCAGCAGCGTGGGAGATGTGGGGGCGTGGGAGACCCAGTACTTC
CASSVGDVGAWETQYF
>TRBV5-6|TRBD2|TRBJ2-1|.
TGTGCCAGCAGCCGGACTAGCGGGGCGTGGACCTACAATGAGCAGTTCTTC
CASSRTSGAWTYNEQFF
>TRBV7-3|.|TRBJ2-1|.
TGTGCCAGCAGCTCCACGGAGTTCTTC
CASSSTEFF
>TRBV9|.|TRBJ1-2|.
TGTGCCAGCAGCGTAGAAAGCCACTATAACTATGGCTACACCTTC
CASSVESHYNYGYTF
>TRBV24-1|.|TRBJ2-1|.
TGTGCCACCAGTCCCGCAGGGGTGTACAATGAGCAGTTCTTC
CATSPAGVYNEQFF
>TRBV7-2|.|TRBJ1-5|.
TGTGCCAGCAGCTTAGTAGGGGATCAGCCCCAGCATTTT
CASSLVGDQPQHF
>TRBV23-1|TRBD1|TRBJ2-7|once
TGCGCCAGCAGTTTGCGGACAGGGCGTACCAGCTCCTACGAGCAGTACTTC
CASSLRTGRTSSYEQYF
>TRBV7-8|TRBD1|TRBJ1-1|.
TGTGCCAGCAGCTTAAACGGACAGGGGAGGAACACTGAAGCTTTCTTT
CASSLNGQGRNTEAFF
>TRBV5-1|.|TRBJ2-3|.
TGCGCCAGCAGCTTGGAAGGACACCTTAGCACAGATACGCAGTATTTT
CASSLEGHLSTDTQYF
>TRBV19|.|TRBJ2-1|.
TGTGCCAGTAGCCAAGGGGCCCACAATGAGCAGTTCTTC
CASSQGAHNEQFF
>TRBV5-1|TRBD2|TRBJ2-7|.
TGCGCCAGCAGCTTAGACCCACGGTCCGGACTAGCCTCTTCCTACGAGCAGTACTTC
CASSLDPRSGLASSYEQYF
>TRBV10-3|TRBD1|TRBJ1-4|.
TGTGCCATCAGTGTACAGGGGGGCGAAAAACTGTTTTTT
CAISVQGGEKLFF
>TRBV10-1|.|TRBJ1-1|.
TGCGCCAGCAGATCCCAGTTGAACACTGAAGCTTTCTTT
CASRSQLNTEAFF
>TRBV19|.|TRBJ1-1|.
TGTGCCAGTAGTACCCCCGGCCTGAACACTGGGGAGTTT
CASSTPGLNTGEF
>TRBV5-6|.|TRBJ1-1|once
TGTGCCAGCAGCTTGGATCGGTCAGGGGAGGCTTTCTTT
CASSLDRSGEAFF
>TRBV6-5|TRBD1|TRBJ1-4|.
TGTGCCAGCGGGGGGACAGGGATTGGTGAAAAACTGTTTTTT
CASGGTGIGEKLFF
>TRBV29-1|.|TRBJ2-7|.
TGCAGCGTTGGTCAGGGGTTAGGGTACGAGCAGTACTTC
CSVGQGLGYEQYF
>TRBV28|.|TRBJ2-6|.
TGTGCCAGCAGCCCTTGGGGGCTGGGGGCCAACGTCCTGACTTTC
CASSPWGLGANVLTF
>TRBV5-1|TRBD1|TRBJ1-6|few
TGCGCCAGCAGTTTACAGGGGAACTCACCCCTCCACTTT
CASSLQGNSPLHF
>TRBV6-1|.|TRBJ1-2|.
TGTGCCAGCAGTGAAGTCTATCGCCCAGGGCACTATGGCTACACCTTC
CASSEVYRPGHYGYTF
>TRBV9|.|TRBJ1-1|.
TGTGCCAGCAGCCTGGTGGGGCATATCACTGAAGCTTTCTTT
CASSLVGHITEAFF
>TRBV25-1|TRBD1|TRBJ2-7|.
TGTGCCAGCGGGACAGTCCTCTACGAGCAGTACTTC
CASGTVLYEQYF
>TRBV9|.|TRBJ1-5|.
TGTGCCAGCAGCGTCACGGGGACTTTAGACCAGCCCCAGCATTTT
CASSVTGTLDQPQHF
>TRBV18|.|TRBJ1-2|.
TGTGCCAGCTCACCCCCAAGCGGTAACTATGGCTACACCTTC
CASSPPSGNYGYTF
>TRBV5-1|TRBD2|TRBJ2-1|.
TGCGCCAGCAGCTTAACTAGCGGGACCCCCTACAATGAGCAGTTCTTC
CASSLTSGTPYNEQFF
>TRBV29-1|.|TRBJ1-1|.
TGCAGCGTTGTCCCCTCCCTCTTAACTGTGGCTTTCTTT
CSVVPSLLTVAFF
>TRBV28|TRBD1|TRBJ2-2|.
TGTGCCAGCAGGCCACTCCGGGACAGGGGGCTAGTGGTGTTTTTT
CASRPLRDRGLVVFF
>TRBV2|TRBD2|TRBJ2-4|.
TGTGCCAGCAGCAGGCGGGGGGGTGAAAACATTCAGTACTTC
CASSRRGGENIQYF
>TRBV6-5|.|TRBJ2-3|.
TGTGCCTCGACGGGGAACACAGATACGCAGTATTTT
CASTGNTDTQYF
>TRBV5-1|TRBD2|TRBJ2-2|.
TGCGCCAGCAGCGGCGGACTAGCGGGGGGCTCGAACACCGGGGAGCTGTTTTTT
CASSGGLAGGSNTGELFF
>TRBV4-1|TRBD1|TRBJ2-4|.
TGCGCCAGCAGCCAAGCAGGGGGCGGAAACATTCAGTACTTC
CASSQAGGGNIQYF
>TRBV19|TRBD1|TRBJ1-2|.
TGTGCCAGTATGGAGCAGGGGGCATTGAGCAGCTATGGCTACACCTTC
CASMEQGALSSYGYTF
>TRBV3-1/TRBV3-2|TRBD1|TRBJ1-2|.
TGTGCCAGCAGTGTCGGACAGGGCTTTGCTGGCTACACCTTC
CASSVGQGFAGYTF
>TRBV9|.|TRBJ1-1|.
TGTGCCAGCAGCCCTCACCGGGGGGAGGGCGGCACTGAAGCTTTCTTT
CASSPHRGEGGTEAFF
>TRBV30|.|TRBJ2-7|.
TGTGCCTGGTCAAGGGGCAGACGCGAGCAGTACTTC
CAWSRGRREQYF
>TRBV28|.|TRBJ1-3|.
TGTGCCAGCAGCAAAGGGGGTGTGGAAGGAAACACCATATATTTT
CASSKGGVEGNTIYF
>TRBV21-1|.|TRBJ1-5|.
TGTGCCAGCAGCAACCAGGGGGCACAGCCCCAGCATTTT
CASSNQGAQPQHF